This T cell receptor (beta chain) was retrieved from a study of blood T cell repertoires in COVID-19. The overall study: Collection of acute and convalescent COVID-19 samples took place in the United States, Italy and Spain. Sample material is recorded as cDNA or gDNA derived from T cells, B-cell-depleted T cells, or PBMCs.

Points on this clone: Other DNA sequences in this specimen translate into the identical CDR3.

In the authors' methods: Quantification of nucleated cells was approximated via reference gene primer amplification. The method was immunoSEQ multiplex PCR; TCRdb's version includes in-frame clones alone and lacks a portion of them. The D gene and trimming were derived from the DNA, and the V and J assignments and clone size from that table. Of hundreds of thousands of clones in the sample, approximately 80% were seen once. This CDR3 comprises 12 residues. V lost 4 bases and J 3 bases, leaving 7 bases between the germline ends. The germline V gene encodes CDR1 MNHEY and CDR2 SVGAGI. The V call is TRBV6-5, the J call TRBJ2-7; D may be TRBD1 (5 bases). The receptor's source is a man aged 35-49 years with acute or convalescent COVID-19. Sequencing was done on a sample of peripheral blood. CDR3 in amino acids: CASSSDSYEQYF. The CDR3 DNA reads TGTGCCAGCAGTTCAGACAGCTACGAGCAGTACTTC.